There are many counts of the clone carrying this T cell receptor beta chain. Its specificity is not known. The trim removed 0 bases at V and 3 bases at J, leaving 5 bases unmatched. The V gene's germline CDR1 is SGHNT and CDR2 YYREEE (reference sequence). This CDR3 is 15 amino acids long. CDR3 and TCR beta VDJ profiling relied on genomic DNA as the template. MiXCR was run by TCRdb on the reads, yielding one entry per CDR3 protein. The sample records some 150,000 distinct CDR3 sequences, roughly two fifths being singletons. The sample belongs to a study of CD8+CD57+ T cells in acquired aplastic anemia. At the level of the study: Sorting CD4+ and CD8+ cells gave DNA averaging roughly 3.2 ug. Healthy-donor CD4+ cells averaged around 10 million reads.

General study results and limits: Between patients and controls, CD8+ Simpson's diversity did not vary significantly. Roughly 31 CD8+ CDR3 sequences occurred in both the patients and the controls.

The V gene is TRBV5-4, the J gene TRBJ2-5; 7 bases align to TRBD1. The receptor comes from a human donor in good health, serving as a control. Sequencing was performed on sorted CD4+, CD8+, or CD8+CD57+ T cells (not recorded which) from PBMCs. This chain's CDR3 is CASSLAQGRKETQYF. The CDR3 region has the DNA TGTGCCAGCAGCTTGGCACAGGGGAGAAAAGAGACCCAGTACTTC.